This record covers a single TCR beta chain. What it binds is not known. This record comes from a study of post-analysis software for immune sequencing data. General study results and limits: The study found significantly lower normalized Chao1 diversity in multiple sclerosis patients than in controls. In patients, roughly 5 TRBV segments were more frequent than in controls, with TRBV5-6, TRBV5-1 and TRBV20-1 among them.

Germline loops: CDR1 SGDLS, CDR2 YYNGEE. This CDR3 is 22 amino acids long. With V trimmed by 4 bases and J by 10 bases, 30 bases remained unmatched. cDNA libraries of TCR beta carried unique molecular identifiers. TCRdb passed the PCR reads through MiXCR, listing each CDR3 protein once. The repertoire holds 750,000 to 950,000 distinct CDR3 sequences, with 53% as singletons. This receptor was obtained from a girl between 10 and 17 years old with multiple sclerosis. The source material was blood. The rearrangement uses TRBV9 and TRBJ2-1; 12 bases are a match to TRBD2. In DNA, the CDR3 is TGTGCCAGCAGCCCCAGCCCCGGGACAGGGGCCAGAGTGGGACTAGCGGGCCAAGAGCAGTTCTTC. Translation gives CASSPSPGTGARVGLAGQEQFF.